This T cell receptor (beta chain) emerged from a study of OX40 agonist ivuxolimab in advanced cancers. As for the study in general: Patients got intravenous ivuxolimab at 0.01 to 10 mg/kg every 2 weeks.

CDR1 is LNHDA, CDR2 SQIVND, per germline (reference sequence). CDR3 length: 13 residues. Trimming stripped 3 bases from V and 5 bases from J, with 10 bases between. Measured with immunoSEQ multiplex PCR; TCRdb has only the in-frame clones, and not every one. The table lists over 70,000 clones, about 78% of them singletons. This clone came up a few times. This specimen consisted of CD4+ or CD8+ T cells sorted from blood, obtained in a trial of the OX40 agonist ivuxolimab. The chain joins TRBV19 to TRBJ1-1; D is undetermined. The TCR originated in an adult with an advanced solid tumor such as melanoma, head and neck, liver or kidney cancer. The CDR3 DNA follows: TGTGCCAGTAGTATGGAGGCCCCAACTGAAGCTTTCTTT. It encodes CASSMEAPTEAFF.